This T cell receptor beta chain was retrieved from a study of T cell changes during pregnancy in multiple sclerosis. Repertoires were generated with immunoSEQ multiplex PCR, while TCRdb's copy carries only in-frame clones and drops some. The table lists some 10,000 clones, under 85% of them singletons. This specimen was CD8+ T cells from peripheral blood mononuclear cells, taken in the third trimester of pregnancy. This clonotype was obtained from a female donor in good health, enrolled as a control in a pregnancy study.

For the CDR3, the DNA is TGTGCCAGCACTCTAACCGGGTATGGCTACACCTTC. As protein: CASTLTGYGYTF. The chain couples TRBV6-6 to TRBJ1-2; D uncertain. This CDR3 comprises 12 residues. Between the trimmed V and J ends, which lost 7 bases and 5 bases, there was a span of 11 bases. Germline V gives CDR1 MNHNY, CDR2 SVGAGI (reference sequence).